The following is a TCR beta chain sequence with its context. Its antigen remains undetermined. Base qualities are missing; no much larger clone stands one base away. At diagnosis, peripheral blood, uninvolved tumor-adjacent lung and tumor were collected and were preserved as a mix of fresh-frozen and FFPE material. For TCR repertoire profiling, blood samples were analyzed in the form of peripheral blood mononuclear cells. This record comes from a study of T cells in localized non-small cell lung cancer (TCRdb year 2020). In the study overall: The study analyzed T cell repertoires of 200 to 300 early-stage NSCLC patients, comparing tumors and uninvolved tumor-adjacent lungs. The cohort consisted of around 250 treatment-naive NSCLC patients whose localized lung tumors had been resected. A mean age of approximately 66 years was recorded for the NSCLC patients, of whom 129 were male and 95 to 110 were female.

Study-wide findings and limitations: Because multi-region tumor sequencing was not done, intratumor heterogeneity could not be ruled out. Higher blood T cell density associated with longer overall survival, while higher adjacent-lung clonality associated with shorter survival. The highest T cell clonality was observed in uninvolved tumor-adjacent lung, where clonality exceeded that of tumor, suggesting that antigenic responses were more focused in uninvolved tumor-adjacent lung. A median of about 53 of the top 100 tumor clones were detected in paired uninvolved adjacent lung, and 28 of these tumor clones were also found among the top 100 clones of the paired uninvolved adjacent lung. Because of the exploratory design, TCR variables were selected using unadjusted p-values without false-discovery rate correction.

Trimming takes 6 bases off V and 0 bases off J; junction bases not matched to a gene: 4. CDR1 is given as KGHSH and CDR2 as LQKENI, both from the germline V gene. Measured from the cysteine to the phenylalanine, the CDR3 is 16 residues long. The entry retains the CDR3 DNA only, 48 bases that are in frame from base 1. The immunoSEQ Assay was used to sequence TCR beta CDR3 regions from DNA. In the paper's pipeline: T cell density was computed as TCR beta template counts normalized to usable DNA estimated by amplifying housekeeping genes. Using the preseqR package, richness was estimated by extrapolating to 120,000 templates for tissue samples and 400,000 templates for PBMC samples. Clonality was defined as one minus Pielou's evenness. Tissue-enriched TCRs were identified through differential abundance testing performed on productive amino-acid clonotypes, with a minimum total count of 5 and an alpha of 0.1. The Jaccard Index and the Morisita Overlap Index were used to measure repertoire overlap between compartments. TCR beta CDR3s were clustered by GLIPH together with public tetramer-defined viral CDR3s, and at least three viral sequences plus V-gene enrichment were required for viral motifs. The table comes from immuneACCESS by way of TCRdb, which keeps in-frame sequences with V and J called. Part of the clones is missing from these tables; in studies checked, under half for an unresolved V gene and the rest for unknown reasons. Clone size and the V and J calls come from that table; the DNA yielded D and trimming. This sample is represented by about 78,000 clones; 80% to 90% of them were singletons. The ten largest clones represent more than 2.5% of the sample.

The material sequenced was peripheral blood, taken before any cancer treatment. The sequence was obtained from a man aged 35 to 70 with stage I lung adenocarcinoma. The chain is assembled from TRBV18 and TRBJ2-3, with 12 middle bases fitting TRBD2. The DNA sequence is TGTGCCAGCTCGCCCGGACTAGCGGGGAGCACAGATACGCAGTATTTT. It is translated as CASSPGLAGSTDTQYF.